This T cell receptor (beta chain) was sequenced for a study of T-cell reconstitution after alpha-beta-depleted transplantation in children. General observations from the study: At the one-year point after transplant, T-cell counts and TCRbeta diversity were found to come mostly from T cells that had been newly produced. Some patients owed their high day-60 TCRbeta diversity to surviving recipient T cells and thymic progenitors.

Comments on this clonotype: The antigen is not known.

Trimming left V 0 bases short and J 4 bases short, with 13 bases between. This CDR3 has 16 residues. Germline CDR1 and CDR2: MNHEY and SVGEGT. Library preparation (for TCRbeta) was performed with unique molecular identifiers. TCRdb called the PCR reads again in MiXCR, with one record for every CDR3 protein. The data contain some 550,000 distinct CDR3 sequences, about 23% of them singletons. The sample here was PBMCs, mostly from graft donor cells, taken 360 days after TCRalphabeta/CD19-depleted stem cell transplant. The clonotype was recovered from a boy in the first two years of life who had a stem cell transplant for acute myeloid leukemia, so the T cells may come from the graft donor. The rearrangement joins TRBV6-2 or TRBV6-3 to TRBJ1-5, with a possible D match to TRBD1 (5 bases). The CDR3 protein is CASSYSSRGRNQPQHF. CDR3 bases: TGTGCCAGCAGTTACTCATCAAGGGGCCGAAATCAGCCCCAGCATTTT.